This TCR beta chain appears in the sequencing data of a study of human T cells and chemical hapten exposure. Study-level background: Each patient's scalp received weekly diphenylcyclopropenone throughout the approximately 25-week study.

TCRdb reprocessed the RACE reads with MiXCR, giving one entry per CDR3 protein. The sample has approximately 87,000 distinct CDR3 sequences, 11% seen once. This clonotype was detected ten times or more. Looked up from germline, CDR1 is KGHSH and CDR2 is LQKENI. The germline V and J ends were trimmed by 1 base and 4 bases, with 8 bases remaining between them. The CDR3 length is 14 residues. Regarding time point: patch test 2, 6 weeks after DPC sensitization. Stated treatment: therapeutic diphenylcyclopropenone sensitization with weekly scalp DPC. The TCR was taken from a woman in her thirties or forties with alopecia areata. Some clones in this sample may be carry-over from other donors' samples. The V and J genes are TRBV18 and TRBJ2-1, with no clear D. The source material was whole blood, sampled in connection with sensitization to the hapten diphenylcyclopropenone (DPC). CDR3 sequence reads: CASSPLADYNEQFF. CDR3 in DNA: TGTGCCAGCTCACCACTGGCGGATTACAATGAGCAGTTCTTC.